This T cell receptor beta chain comes out of a study of cytomegalovirus exposure and HLA in healthy donors. Study-level results: According to an earlier analysis, most TCR beta V segments yielded productive rearrangements about 90% or about 30% of the time. Analyzed later, association rates of TCRs varied across HLA loci, with DRB1 most and HLA-C fewest.

About this clone itself: Its antigen is not identified.

The primer mix had 60 Vbeta and 13 Jbeta primers. The assay was immunoSEQ multiplex PCR, and TCRdb's table has in-frame clones only and misses some. The profile shows 95,000 to 150,000 clones, 50% to 75% of them singletons. Germline V CDR1 and CDR2: MDHEN, SYDVKM. Trimming cost V 5 bases and J 7 bases; bases outside gene matches: 9. This CDR3 has 15 amino acids. The clonotype originates from a woman aged 40 to 55 in good health and CMV-seropositive. This rearrangement joins TRBV28 to TRBJ2-1, with 9 nucleotides matching TRBD2. Sequencing was carried out using PBMCs. The CDR3 loop is CASSPPLAGINEQFF. The CDR3 region has the DNA TGTGCCAGCAGTCCCCCACTAGCGGGCATAAATGAGCAGTTCTTC. The full variable domain, with the rest looked up from reference TRBV28 and TRBJ2-1, is DVKVTQSSRYLVKRTGEKVFLECVQDMDHENMFWYRQDPGLGLRLIYFSYDVKMKEKGDIPEGYSVSREKKERFSLILESASTNQTSMYLCASSPPLAGINEQFFGPGTRLTVL.